The 29 T cell receptor beta chains below come from one sample, sequenced in a study of shared clonotypes between healthy human individuals. Generated by immunoSEQ multiplex PCR, the TCRdb table keeps only in-frame clones and is missing some. The sample includes more than 2 million clones, 85% to 95% of them seen just once. Selected positively for CCR7 and CD45RO-negative, naive CD8 cells excluded terminally differentiated effector memory CD45RA+ cells. Sequenced: naive CD8+ T cells from PBMCs. The receptor source for this set is a man aged 18 to 30 in good health. Some clones in this sample may be carry-over from other donors' samples.

The chain is built from TRBV30 and TRBJ2-1, with D possibly being TRBD1 (6 bases). With 0 bases removed from V and 7 bases from J, the gap between germline ends came to 13 bases. The CDR3 is 14 residues long. From germline, CDR1 is GTSNPN and CDR2 SVGIG (reference sequence). Here the CDR3 reads CAWSVWERGNEQFF. The CDR3 DNA reads TGTGCCTGGAGTGTGTGGGAGAGGGGGAATGAGCAGTTCTTC.

The chain carries TRBV9 and TRBJ2-7, with 8 bases lining up with TRBD2. J lost 4 bases, V lost 0 bases, and 6 bases had no gene match. The V gene's germline CDR1 is SGDLS and CDR2 YYNGEE. The length of the CDR3 is 15 residues. The CDR3 bases are TGTGCCAGCAGCGTAGTAGATAGCGGGATGTACGAGCAGTACTTC. It codes for CASSVVDSGMYEQYF.

The V gene is TRBV27, the J gene TRBJ2-3; maybe TRBD1 (6 bases). The CDR3 has 14 amino acids. Per germline, CDR1 MNHEY and CDR2 SMNVEV (reference sequence). V lost 2 bases and J lost 6, with 12 bases in between. This chain's CDR3 is CASSLAARGDTQYF. The CDR3 coding sequence is TGTGCCAGCAGTTTAGCCGCTAGGGGGGATACGCAGTATTTT.

This chain joins TRBV15 and TRBJ1-5; D uncertain. V was clipped by 1 base and J by 1 base, with 11 bases between them. CDR1 LNHNV and CDR2 YYDKDF come from the germline V gene (reference sequence). This CDR3 has 16 residues. As DNA, the CDR3 is TGTGCCACCAGCAGAGTTAGGGATGGGAGCAATCAGCCCCAGCATTTT. Its translation is CATSRVRDGSNQPQHF.

The V call is TRBV19, the J call TRBJ1-2; 12 bases line up with TRBD1. Per germline, CDR1 LNHDA and CDR2 SQIVND (reference sequence). This CDR3 has 18 amino acids. With 5 bases clipped from V and 6 bases from J, the junction kept 16 bases outside the gene matches. This chain's CDR3 is CASSSHPGTGGFSDGYTF. The CDR3 coding sequence is TGTGCCAGTAGTTCGCACCCCGGGACAGGGGGCTTTTCGGATGGCTACACCTTC.

This sequence joins TRBV27 and TRBJ2-7, with 7 bases matching TRBD1. This CDR3 has 12 amino acids. Germline CDR1 and CDR2: MNHEY and SMNVEV (reference sequence). V lost 5 bases, J lost 11 bases, and 9 bases stayed unmatched. The CDR3 DNA is TGTGCCAGCAGTGCCAGACAGGGTTTCAAGTACTTC. It yields the protein CASSARQGFKYF.

The V call is TRBV28, the J call TRBJ2-1, with D maybe TRBD2 (5 bases). The CDR3 has 14 residues. The germline V and J ends were trimmed by 3 bases and 7 bases, with 13 bases remaining between them. Germline CDR1 and CDR2: MDHEN and SYDVKM. The CDR3 DNA follows: TGTGCCAGCAGTTTTGCGACGGGGTGGAATGAGCAGTTCTTC. The encoded protein is CASSFATGWNEQFF.

The chain links TRBV19 to TRBJ2-4; D is possibly TRBD2 (5 bases). The CDR3 sequence is 16 residues long. The germline V gene has CDR1 LNHDA and CDR2 SQIVND (reference sequence). Trimming shortened V by 3 bases and J by 1 base, and 13 bases separated the two germline ends. The CDR3 nucleotides read TGTGCCAGTAGTATCGGGTCCCGAGGGGCCAAAAACATTCAGTACTTC. Amino acids: CASSIGSRGAKNIQYF. Combining the CDR3 with reference TRBV19 and TRBJ2-4 gives the whole variable domain DGGITQSPKYLFRKEGQNVTLSCEQNLNHDAMYWYRQDPGQGLRLIYYSQIVNDFQKGDIAEGYSVSREKKESFPLTVTSAQKNPTAFYLCASSIGSRGAKNIQYFGAGTRLSVL.

The chain carries TRBV27 and TRBJ2-3; D might be TRBD1 (6 bases). The V end lost 1 base, the J end lost 0 bases, and 8 bases lay between the germline ends. The CDR3 totals 15 residues. In germline, CDR1 is MNHEY, CDR2 SMNVEV (reference sequence). This chain's CDR3 is CASSLWDKSTDTQYF. The DNA of the CDR3 is TGTGCCAGCAGTTTATGGGACAAGAGCACAGATACGCAGTATTTT.

The chain carries TRBV28 and TRBJ2-7; TRBD2 matches at 8 bases. Trimming at V came to 1 base and at J to 2 bases, leaving 4 bases not matched to a gene. Germline V CDR1 and CDR2: MDHEN, SYDVKM. The CDR3 has 15 amino acids. CDR3 coding DNA: TGTGCCAGCAGTTTATATTGGCGGGAGGCCTACGAGCAGTACTTC. Protein product: CASSLYWREAYEQYF.

The gene calls are TRBV27 and TRBJ2-5; D is perhaps TRBD1 (6 bases). CDR3 length equals 14 residues. Per the germline V gene, CDR1 is MNHEY and CDR2 is SMNVEV (reference sequence). Trimming shortened V by 5 bases and J by 0 bases, and 10 bases separated the two germline ends. CDR3 DNA sequence: TGTGCCAGCAGTCCAGGACAGTACCAAGAGACCCAGTACTTC. It specifies CASSPGQYQETQYF.

This clone showed up just a few times. The chain links TRBV29-1 to TRBJ1-2; D unclear. CDR1 is SQVTM, CDR2 ANQGSEA, per germline. The CDR3 extends over 11 amino acids. The V and J ends lost 1 base and 8 bases respectively, with 8 bases between them. CDR3 sequence: CSVEVVTGYTF. The CDR3 DNA reads as TGCAGCGTTGAAGTCGTCACCGGCTACACCTTC.

Details on this clone: Other DNA sequences in this specimen translate into the identical CDR3. The rearrangement links TRBV6-5 to TRBJ1-1, with 10 bases matching TRBD1. Germline V gives CDR1 MNHEY, CDR2 SVGAGI. After removal of 2 bases from V and 4 bases from J, the junction contained 4 bases not matched to a gene. This CDR3 is 15 amino acids long. The CDR3 sequence is CASSYPGTGVTEAFF. The CDR3 DNA reads as TGTGCCAGCAGTTACCCCGGGACAGGGGTCACTGAAGCTTTCTTT.

The rearrangement uses TRBV4-1 and TRBJ2-2; D remains ambiguous. V gave up 3 bases and J gave up 2 bases, with 16 bases separating them. CDR1 and CDR2 (germline): MGHRA, YSYEKL. The CDR3 is 17 amino acids. The CDR3, as DNA: TGCGCCAGCAGCCACCCCCGGCGCGGCCGAAACACCGGGGAGCTGTTTTTT. Translation gives CASSHPRRGRNTGELFF.

Notes on this clone: Other DNA sequences in the same sample also yield this CDR3. J is TRBJ2-1 and V is TRBV7-9; D gene unclear. Germline lookup yields CDR1 SEHNR and CDR2 FQNEAQ (reference sequence). V was shortened by 5 bases and J by 5 bases, with 7 bases between the two germline ends. The CDR3 spans 12 residues. The CDR3 nucleotides are TGTGCCAGCAGCAGTTCGAACAATGAGCAGTTCTTC. This encodes CASSSSNNEQFF.

The chain couples TRBV29-1 to TRBJ1-2, with 7 positions matching TRBD1. The CDR3 spans 15 residues. V lost 3 bases, J lost 1 base, and 8 bases stayed unmatched. CDR1 is SQVTM, CDR2 ANQGSEA, per germline. CDR3: CSVDRDSLLNYGYTF. The DNA for the CDR3 is TGCAGCGTTGATCGGGACAGCTTGCTTAACTATGGCTACACCTTC.

This rearrangement joins TRBV27 to TRBJ2-5; the match to TRBD2 covers 9 bases. J lost 5 bases, V lost 3 bases, and 1 base had no gene match. Germline V gene sequence: CDR1 MNHEY, CDR2 SMNVEV (reference sequence). The CDR3 consists of 13 residues. The CDR3 sequence: CASSFLAGETQYF. The CDR3, as DNA: TGTGCCAGCAGTTTCCTAGCGGGGGAGACCCAGTACTTC.

The chain uses TRBV11-2 and TRBJ2-1; tentative D call: TRBD2 (5 bases). This CDR3 is 16 amino acids long. The germline gives CDR1 SGHAT, CDR2 FQNNGV. V shed 0 bases and J shed 6 bases, with 15 bases lying between them. The CDR3 region is CASSLEPGVRLNEQFF. The DNA for the CDR3 is TGTGCCAGCAGCTTAGAACCCGGGGTACGCCTCAATGAGCAGTTCTTC.

This rearrangement joins TRBV9 to TRBJ2-6; TRBD1 matches at 9 bases. The J segment lost 1 base and the V segment lost 7 bases, leaving 15 bases of the junction unmatched. CDR3 length equals 19 residues. Germline V gene data show CDR1 as SGDLS and CDR2 as YYNGEE. The CDR3 bases are TGTGCCAGCCGACGAGGAACCGGGACAGGGACTTCTGGGGCCAACGTCCTGACTTTC. Encoded protein: CASRRGTGTGTSGANVLTF.

The chain couples TRBV28 to TRBJ1-6; perhaps TRBD1 as D (5 bases). The CDR3 totals 15 residues. Between the trimmed V and J ends, which lost 3 bases and 6 bases, there was a span of 12 bases. Looked up from germline, CDR1 is MDHEN and CDR2 is SYDVKM. CDR3 DNA sequence: TGTGCCAGCAGTTTGGTGGGGGACGGTAATTCACCCCTCCACTTT. It is translated as CASSLVGDGNSPLHF.

About this clone: At one of its ends the junction is not consistent with the germline gene, which may arise from a read error. The chain uses TRBV29-1 and TRBJ2-7; 7 bases map to TRBD1. The CDR3 sequence is 8 residues long. Germline V gene data show CDR1 as SQVTM and CDR2 as ANQGSEA. CDR3 loop: CSVEGGLF. Written as DNA, the CDR3 is TGCAGCGTCGAAGGGGGCCTCTTC.

V is TRBV27 and J is TRBJ2-3; D ambiguous. Trimming stripped 2 bases from V and 2 bases from J, with 11 bases between. The CDR3 loop spans 15 amino acids. Germline CDR1 MNHEY, CDR2 SMNVEV (reference sequence). This CDR3 reads CASSLPDRYTDTQYF. In nucleotides, the CDR3 is TGTGCCAGCAGTTTACCGGATCGGTACACAGATACGCAGTATTTT.

This clone appeared a single time. Its ends do not fully match the called genes, so a read error is possible. The chain employs TRBV2 and TRBJ2-6; the D is unclear. This CDR3 has 14 amino acids. Germline V gene lookup returns CDR1 SNHLY and CDR2 FYNNEI. CDR3 nucleotides: TGTGCCAGCAGCGATACAAAGTCGGGCCAACGTCCTGACTTC. Residues: CASSDTKSGQRPDF. The entire variable domain, with the rest obtained from reference TRBV2 and TRBJ2-6, is as follows: EPEVTQTPSHQVTQMGQEVILRCVPISNHLYFYWYRQILGQKVEFLVSFYNNEISEKSEIFDDQFSVERPDGSNFTLKIRSTKLEDSAMYFCASSDTKSGQRPDFGAGSRLTVL.

The count of this clone is one. V is TRBV7-8 and J is TRBJ1-5; 7 positions match TRBD1. Germline values: CDR1 SGHVS, CDR2 FQNEAQ. Trimming took 5 bases from V and 6 from J; bases not matched to a gene: 10. The CDR3 consists of 15 residues. The CDR3 region has the DNA TGTGCCAGCAGCCCCGGGACAGAATGGGGTCAGCCCCAGCATTTT. As protein: CASSPGTEWGQPQHF. Full variable domain (missing parts from reference TRBV7-8 and TRBJ1-5): GAGVSQSPRYKVAKRGQDVALRCDPISGHVSLFWYQQALGQGPEFLTYFQNEAQLDKSGLPSDRFFAERPEGSVSTLKIQRTQQEDSAVYLCASSPGTEWGQPQHFGDGTRLSIL.

V and J are TRBV4-1 and TRBJ2-7; D remains unclear. Germline lookup yields CDR1 MGHRA and CDR2 YSYEKL. Trimming left V 1 base short and J 3 bases short, with 7 bases between. The CDR3 extends over 13 amino acids. The CDR3 bases are TGCGCCAGCAGCCAAGGGTTCAGCTACGAGCAGTACTTC. Translation gives CASSQGFSYEQYF.

This clone occurred once. The chain combines TRBV29-1 with TRBJ1-1; D is undetermined. From germline, CDR1 is SQVTM and CDR2 ANQGSEA. The CDR3 contains 14 residues. Trimming removed 3 bases from V and 1 base from J, with 12 bases in between. CDR3 sequence: CSVEVSPGNTEAFF. In nucleotides, the CDR3 is TGCAGCGTTGAGGTTTCACCGGGGAACACTGAAGCTTTCTTT.

This chain joins TRBV28 and TRBJ2-1; 13 bases match TRBD2. Germline V gene lookup returns CDR1 MDHEN and CDR2 SYDVKM. The trim removed 2 bases at V and 1 base at J, leaving 8 bases unmatched. This CDR3 is built from 19 residues. As DNA, the CDR3 is TGTGCCAGCAGTTTAGGACTAGCGGGAGAGTCGGGGTCCTACAATGAGCAGTTCTTC. Its translation is CASSLGLAGESGSYNEQFF.

This chain links TRBV10-3 with TRBJ2-3, with 7 bases fitting TRBD2. CDR1 ENHRY and CDR2 SYGVKD come from the germline V gene. CDR3 length: 14 residues. The V segment lost 6 bases and the J segment 3 bases; nucleotides outside the gene matches: 6. CDR3 in DNA: TGTGCCATCAGCGGCGGGAGTTGGACAGATACGCAGTATTTT. Protein: CAISGGSWTDTQYF.

The V and J genes are TRBV28 and TRBJ2-1; D unclear. The CDR3 is made up of 12 amino acids. CDR1 and CDR2 from the germline V gene are MDHEN and SYDVKM. V lost 2 bases, J lost 8 bases, and 7 bases lay in between. This chain's CDR3 is CASSLRVHEQFF. CDR3 in DNA: TGTGCCAGCAGTTTAAGGGTCCATGAGCAGTTCTTC.